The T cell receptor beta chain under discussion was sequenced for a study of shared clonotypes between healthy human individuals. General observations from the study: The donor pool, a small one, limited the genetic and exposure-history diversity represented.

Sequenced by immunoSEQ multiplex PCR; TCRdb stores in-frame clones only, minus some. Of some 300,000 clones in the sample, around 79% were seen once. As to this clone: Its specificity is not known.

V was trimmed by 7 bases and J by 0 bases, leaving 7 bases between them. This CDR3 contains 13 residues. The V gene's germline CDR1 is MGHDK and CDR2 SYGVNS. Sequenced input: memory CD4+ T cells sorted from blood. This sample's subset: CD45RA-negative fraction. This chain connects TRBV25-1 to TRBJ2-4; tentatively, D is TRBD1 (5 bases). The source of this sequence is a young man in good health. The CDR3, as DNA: TGTGCCAGCAAAGGGGAAGCCAAAAACATTCAGTACTTC. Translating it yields CASKGEAKNIQYF.